The present TCR beta chain was sequenced within a study of T-cell reconstitution after alpha-beta-depleted transplantation in children. Germline values: CDR1 ENHRY, CDR2 SYGVKD. The CDR3 runs to 14 residues. V was shortened by 7 bases and J by 0 bases, with 13 bases between the two germline ends. The library targeted TCRbeta and was prepared with unique molecular identifiers. TCRdb ran MiXCR on the PCR reads and lists one entry per CDR3 protein. The data hold over 400,000 distinct CDR3 sequences, with approximately 41% observed a single time. Material: PBMCs, obtained before TCRalphabeta/CD19-depleted stem cell transplant. This TCR was sampled from a girl under 10 years old with aplastic anemia, due to receive a stem cell transplant. The chain uses TRBV10-3 and TRBJ2-7; D assignment may be TRBD1 or TRBD2 (6 bases each). This CDR3 is CAINRGGSSYEQYF. The CDR3 DNA follows: TGTGCCATCAATCGAGGGGGGAGCTCCTACGAGCAGTACTTC.